This T cell receptor (gamma chain) comes out of a study of gamma-delta T cells after stem cell transplantation (dated by TCRdb to the mid-2010s). The germline V and J ends show losses of 2 bases and 6 bases respectively, and no gene match explains 7 bases of the junction. The germline V gene provides CDR1 EGSNGY and CDR2 YDSYNSKV. The CDR3 starts with the cysteine, ends with the phenylalanine, and has 13 residues. CDR3 DNA is the only sequence kept; it has 39 bases, read in frame from the first base. As concerns this clone: No antigen is known for it. Base qualities are missing; no much larger clone stands one base away.

The method was RT-PCR. Sequencing was carried out with an Illumina MiSeq. With CATT, TCRdb called clones again from the public reads; duplicate DNA rows were later joined. In this sample the table shows about 3,000 gamma-chain clones, more than 15% of which occur a single time. The leading ten clones occupy more than 3% of the sample. This clonotype originated in a human donor. It is not recorded whose cells these are; they may come from a transplant donor. What was sequenced was gamma-delta T cells. The V and J segments used are TRGV2 and TRGJ1 or TRGJ2. The DNA sequence reads TGTGCCACCTGGGACGCCCGATGTTATAAGAAACTCTTT. Its protein reads: CATWDARCYKKLF.